This is a list of T cell receptor beta chains from one sample in a study of T cells after yellow fever vaccination. TCRdb re-called the 5' RACE reads through MiXCR, storing one row per CDR3 protein. The table includes about 340,000 distinct CDR3 sequences, 8.5% to 9% detected once. The sample was PBMCs, taken on the day of the first yellow fever vaccination. These receptors were obtained from a young man who received the YFV17D yellow fever vaccine. Each CDR3 is given with its conserved first and last residue. D genes are given only for firm matches. Expanded clones get a size class; other rows say once, few or many, or leave the size out.

V: TRBV19; J: TRBJ2-1; size: -; D: -; DNA: TGTGCCAGTAGTATCTCCGGTTACAATGAGCAGTTCTTC; CDR3: CASSISGYNEQFF
V: TRBV20-1; J: TRBJ2-5; size: few; D: -; DNA: TGCAGTGCTAGCGATGAGGCCCGAACGCAAGAGACCCAGTACTTC; CDR3: CSASDEARTQETQYF
V: TRBV6-2/TRBV6-3; J: TRBJ1-1; size: few; D: TRBD1; DNA: TGTGCCAGCAGTAACGGCCCGGGACAGGGGGTGGTGAACACTGAAGCTTTCTTT; CDR3: CASSNGPGQGVVNTEAFF
V: TRBV7-9; J: TRBJ2-5; size: few; D: TRBD2; DNA: TGTGCCAGCAGCTTAGGGGAGGGAACGGAAGAGACCCAGTACTTC; CDR3: CASSLGEGTEETQYF
V: TRBV4-1; J: TRBJ2-3; size: -; D: -; DNA: TGCGCCAGCAGGGGAAAGGGTAGCACAGATACGCAGTATTTT; CDR3: CASRGKGSTDTQYF
V: TRBV4-2; J: TRBJ2-2; size: few; D: -; DNA: TGTGCCAGCAGCCAAGATGGGTGGGTAGGGACGGGCACCGGGGAGCTGTTTTTT; CDR3: CASSQDGWVGTGTGELFF
V: TRBV20-1; J: TRBJ1-5; size: -; D: -; DNA: TGCAGTGCTAGGCCCCAGGAAAATCAGCCCCAGCATTTT; CDR3: CSARPQENQPQHF
V: TRBV27; J: TRBJ2-1; size: -; D: -; DNA: TGTGCCAGCAGCCCCCTGAAGTACAATGAGCAGTTCTTC; CDR3: CASSPLKYNEQFF
V: TRBV6-5; J: TRBJ1-2; size: once; D: -; DNA: TGTGCCAGCAGTTACTCGATAGGTCGGAATGGGGAGAGAGGCTATGGCTACACCTTC; CDR3: CASSYSIGRNGERGYGYTF
V: TRBV4-1; J: TRBJ1-1; size: few; D: TRBD1; DNA: TGCGCCAGCAGCCAAGGGGCCAGGGGGAACGCTGAAGCTTTCTTT; CDR3: CASSQGARGNAEAFF
V: TRBV7-9; J: TRBJ2-1; size: -; D: -; DNA: TGTGCCAGCAGCTTAACGCGGGGTGCAAACAATGAGCAGTTCTTC; CDR3: CASSLTRGANNEQFF
V: TRBV6-4; J: TRBJ2-1; size: few; D: TRBD2; DNA: TGTGCCAGCAGTGACCACGTCGGGGGGATGGATGAGCAGTTCTTC; CDR3: CASSDHVGGMDEQFF
V: TRBV3-1; J: TRBJ2-1; size: few; D: -; DNA: TGTGCCAGCAGCCAATCAACTAGCCCTGAGCAGTTCTTC; CDR3: CASSQSTSPEQFF
V: TRBV29-1; J: TRBJ1-2; size: few; D: TRBD1; DNA: TGCAGCGCGGAGGGACAGGCATTGCGTGGCTACACCTTC; CDR3: CSAEGQALRGYTF
V: TRBV4-3; J: TRBJ2-1; size: -; D: TRBD1; DNA: TGCGCCAGCAGCCGGGACAGCAATGAGCAGTTCTTC; CDR3: CASSRDSNEQFF
V: TRBV9; J: TRBJ1-3; size: few; D: -; DNA: TGTGCCAGCAGCGTTGGACACGGGAACACTGGAAACACCATATATTTT; CDR3: CASSVGHGNTGNTIYF
V: TRBV19; J: TRBJ1-4; size: -; D: -; DNA: TGTGCCAGTAGGATAGGAGCCTCAACTAATGAAAAACTGTTTTTT; CDR3: CASRIGASTNEKLFF
V: TRBV5-1; J: TRBJ2-3; size: few; D: -; DNA: TGCGCCAGCAGCTTGTCTTATACAGATACGCAGTATTTT; CDR3: CASSLSYTDTQYF
V: TRBV30; J: TRBJ2-5; size: few; D: TRBD1; DNA: TGTGCCTGGAGTAAGGGGGACAGGGCCTCGGGAGAGACCCAGTACTTC; CDR3: CAWSKGDRASGETQYF
V: TRBV5-1; J: TRBJ2-1; size: -; D: TRBD1; DNA: TGCGCCAGCAGCTTGATCAGGCTGGGACAGGACAATGAGCAGTTCTTC; CDR3: CASSLIRLGQDNEQFF
V: TRBV4-1; J: TRBJ2-2; size: -; D: -; DNA: TGCGCCAGCAGTCCGGGACCGCCCCCCTGGAACACCGGGGAGCTGTTTTTT; CDR3: CASSPGPPPWNTGELFF
V: TRBV19; J: TRBJ2-1; size: -; D: TRBD1; DNA: TGTGCCAGTAGTAAGTCAAGGACAGGTGCCTACAATGAGCAGTTCTTC; CDR3: CASSKSRTGAYNEQFF
V: TRBV6-2/TRBV6-3; J: TRBJ1-1; size: -; D: -; DNA: TGTGCCAGCAGGGGGAGGGACCCTCGGGCTGAAGCTTTCTTT; CDR3: CASRGRDPRAEAFF
V: TRBV4-2; J: TRBJ2-5; size: -; D: TRBD2; DNA: TGTGCCAGCAGCCAAGATCGGGGGGAGGAAGAGACCCAGTACTTC; CDR3: CASSQDRGEEETQYF
V: TRBV20-1; J: TRBJ2-1; size: few; D: -; DNA: TGCAGTGCTCACCTCGGGCCCGTCTCCTACAATGAGCAGTTCTTC; CDR3: CSAHLGPVSYNEQFF
V: TRBV2; J: TRBJ1-2; size: few; D: -; DNA: TGTGCCAGCAGTGTTGGGTCCCCGGGACAAACCTATGGCTACACCTTC; CDR3: CASSVGSPGQTYGYTF
V: TRBV11-2; J: TRBJ2-1; size: many; D: -; DNA: TGTGCCAGCAGCAAAGAGGTGGGGAGCTCCTACAATGAGCAGTTCTTC; CDR3: CASSKEVGSSYNEQFF
V: TRBV7-2; J: TRBJ2-1; size: many; D: -; DNA: TGTGCCAGCAGCTCCGGGGCCCTGGGCAATGAGCAGTTCTTC; CDR3: CASSSGALGNEQFF
V: TRBV6-5; J: TRBJ1-2; size: many; D: -; DNA: TGTGCCAGCAGTTTGGGGGGAGGGCCGTATGGCTACACCTTC; CDR3: CASSLGGGPYGYTF
V: TRBV7-3; J: TRBJ2-1; size: -; D: TRBD1; DNA: TGTGCCAGCAGTCCCCGGGACAGCTACTACAATGAGCAGTTCTTC; CDR3: CASSPRDSYYNEQFF
V: TRBV15; J: TRBJ1-1; size: many; D: -; DNA: TGTGCCACCAGCAGAGACGGACTCACTGAAGCTTTCTTT; CDR3: CATSRDGLTEAFF
V: TRBV7-9; J: TRBJ2-3; size: -; D: -; DNA: TGTGCCAGCAGCCATAAGAGGGGCTTCGCAGATACGCAGTATTTT; CDR3: CASSHKRGFADTQYF
V: TRBV28; J: TRBJ1-5; size: few; D: -; DNA: TGTGCCAGCAGTTTTGTGCTTGTGGGGAATCAGCCCCAGCATTTT; CDR3: CASSFVLVGNQPQHF